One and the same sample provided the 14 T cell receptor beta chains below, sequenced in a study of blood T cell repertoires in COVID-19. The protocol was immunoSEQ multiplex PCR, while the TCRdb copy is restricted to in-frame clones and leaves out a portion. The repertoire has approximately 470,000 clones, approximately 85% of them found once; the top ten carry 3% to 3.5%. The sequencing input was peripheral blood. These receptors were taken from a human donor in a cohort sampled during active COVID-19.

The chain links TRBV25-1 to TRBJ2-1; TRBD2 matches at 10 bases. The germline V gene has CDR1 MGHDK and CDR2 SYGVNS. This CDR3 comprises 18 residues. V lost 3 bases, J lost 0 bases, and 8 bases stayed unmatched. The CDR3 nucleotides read TGTGCCAGCAGTGATCTTTGGGTAGCGGGGGGCTCCTACAATGAGCAGTTCTTC. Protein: CASSDLWVAGGSYNEQFF.

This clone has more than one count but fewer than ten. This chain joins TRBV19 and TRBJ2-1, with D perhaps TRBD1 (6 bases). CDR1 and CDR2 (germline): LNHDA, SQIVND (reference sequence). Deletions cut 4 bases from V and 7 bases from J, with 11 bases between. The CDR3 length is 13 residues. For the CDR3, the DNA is TGTGCCAGTAGTACGCAGGGGTCGAATGAGCAGTTCTTC. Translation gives CASSTQGSNEQFF. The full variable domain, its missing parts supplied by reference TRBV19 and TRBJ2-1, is DGGITQSPKYLFRKEGQNVTLSCEQNLNHDAMYWYRQDPGQGLRLIYYSQIVNDFQKGDIAEGYSVSREKKESFPLTVTSAQKNPTAFYLCASSTQGSNEQFFGPGTRLTVL.

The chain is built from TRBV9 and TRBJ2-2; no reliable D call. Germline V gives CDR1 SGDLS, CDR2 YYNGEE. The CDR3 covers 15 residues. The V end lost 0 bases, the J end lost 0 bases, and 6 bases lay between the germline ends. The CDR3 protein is CASSVVATNTGELFF. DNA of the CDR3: TGTGCCAGCAGCGTAGTCGCGACGAACACCGGGGAGCTGTTTTTT.

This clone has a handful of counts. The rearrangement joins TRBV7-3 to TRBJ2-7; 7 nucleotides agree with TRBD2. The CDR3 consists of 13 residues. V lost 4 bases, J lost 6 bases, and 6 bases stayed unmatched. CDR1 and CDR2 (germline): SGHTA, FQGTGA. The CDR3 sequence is CASSWRERSEQYF. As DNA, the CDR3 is TGTGCCAGCAGCTGGCGGGAGCGAAGCGAGCAGTACTTC.

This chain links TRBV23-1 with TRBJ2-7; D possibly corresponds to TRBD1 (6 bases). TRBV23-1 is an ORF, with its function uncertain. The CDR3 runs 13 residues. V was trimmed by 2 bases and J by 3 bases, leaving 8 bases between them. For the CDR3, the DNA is TGCGCCAGCAGTCAAATGGACAGCTACGAGCAGTACTTC. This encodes CASSQMDSYEQYF.

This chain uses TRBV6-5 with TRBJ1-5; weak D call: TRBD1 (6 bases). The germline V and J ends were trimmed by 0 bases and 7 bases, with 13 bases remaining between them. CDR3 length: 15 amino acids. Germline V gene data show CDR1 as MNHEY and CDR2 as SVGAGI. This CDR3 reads CASSYSSGRGQPQHF. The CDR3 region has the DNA TGTGCCAGCAGTTACTCGTCCGGCAGGGGACAGCCCCAGCATTTT.

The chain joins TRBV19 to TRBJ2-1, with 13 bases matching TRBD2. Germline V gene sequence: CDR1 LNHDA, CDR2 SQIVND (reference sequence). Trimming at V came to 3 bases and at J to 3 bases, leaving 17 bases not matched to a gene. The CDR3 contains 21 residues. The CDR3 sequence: CASSIRLGKTSGRYNYNEQFF. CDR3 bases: TGTGCCAGTAGTATTAGGCTGGGTAAGACTAGCGGGAGGTACAACTACAATGAGCAGTTCTTC.

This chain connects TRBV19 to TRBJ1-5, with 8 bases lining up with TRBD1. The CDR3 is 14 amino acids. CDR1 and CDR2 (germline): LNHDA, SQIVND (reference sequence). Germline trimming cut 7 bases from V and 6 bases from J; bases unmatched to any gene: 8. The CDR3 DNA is TGTGCCAGTACGGACAGGGCCCTTGGTCAGCCCCAGCATTTT. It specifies CASTDRALGQPQHF.

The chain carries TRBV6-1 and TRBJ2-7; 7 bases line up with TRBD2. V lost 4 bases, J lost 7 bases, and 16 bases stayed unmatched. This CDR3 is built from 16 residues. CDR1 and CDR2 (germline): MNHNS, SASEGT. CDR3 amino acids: CASSVPSGGESEEQYF. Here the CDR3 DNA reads TGTGCCAGCAGTGTACCTAGCGGTGGAGAGTCGGAAGAGCAGTACTTC.

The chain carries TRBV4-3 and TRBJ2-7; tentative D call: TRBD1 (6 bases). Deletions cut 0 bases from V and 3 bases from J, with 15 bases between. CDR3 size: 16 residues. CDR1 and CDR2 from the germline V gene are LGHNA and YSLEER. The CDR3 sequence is CASSQEWARGIYEQYF. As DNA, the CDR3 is TGCGCCAGCAGCCAAGAATGGGCCAGGGGCATCTACGAGCAGTACTTC.

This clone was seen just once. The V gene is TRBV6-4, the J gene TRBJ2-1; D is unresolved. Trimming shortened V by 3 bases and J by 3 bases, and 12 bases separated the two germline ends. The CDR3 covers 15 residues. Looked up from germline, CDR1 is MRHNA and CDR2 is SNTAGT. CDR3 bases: TGTGCCAGCAGTGAGTCAGCGTACGTCTACAATGAGCAGTTCTTC. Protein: CASSESAYVYNEQFF.

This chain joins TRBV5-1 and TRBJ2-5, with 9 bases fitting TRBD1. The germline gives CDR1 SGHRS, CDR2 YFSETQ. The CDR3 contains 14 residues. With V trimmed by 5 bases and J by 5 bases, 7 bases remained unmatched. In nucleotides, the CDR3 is TGCGCCAGCAGAGCCGGGACAGGGATGGAGACCCAGTACTTC. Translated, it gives CASRAGTGMETQYF.

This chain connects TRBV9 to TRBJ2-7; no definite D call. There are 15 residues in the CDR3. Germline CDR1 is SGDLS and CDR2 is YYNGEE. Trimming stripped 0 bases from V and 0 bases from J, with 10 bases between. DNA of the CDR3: TGTGCCAGCAGCGTAGACAGTACACGCTCCTACGAGCAGTACTTC. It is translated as CASSVDSTRSYEQYF.

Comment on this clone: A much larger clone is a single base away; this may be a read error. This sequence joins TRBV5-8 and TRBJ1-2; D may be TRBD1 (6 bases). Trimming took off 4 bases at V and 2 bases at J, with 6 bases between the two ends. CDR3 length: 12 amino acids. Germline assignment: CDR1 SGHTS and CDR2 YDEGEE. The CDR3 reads CASSTGNYGYTF. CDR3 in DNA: TGTGCCAGCAGCACAGGGAACTATGGCTACACCTTC. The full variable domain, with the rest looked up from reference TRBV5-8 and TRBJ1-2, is EAGVTQSPTHLIKTRGQQATLRCSPISGHTSVYWYQQALGLGLQFLLWYDEGEERNRGNFPPRFSGRQFPNYSSELNVNALELEDSALYLCASSTGNYGYTFGSGTRLTVV.